A selection of T cell receptor beta chains follows, all from one sample in a study of response to subunit inactivated influenza vaccine. From the RT-PCR reads, TCRdb called clonotypes with MiXCR, one entry per CDR3 protein. The data hold some 600,000 distinct CDR3 sequences, with 14% observed a single time. The sequencing used PBMCs from blood, collected approximately 15 days before vaccination. The receptor set was obtained from a man aged 45-65 years who received an inactivated influenza vaccine. Each CDR3 is given with its conserved first and last residue. A D gene is named only where the DNA matches it firmly. The size field is filled for only some rows; it gives once, few, many or a size class.

D gene	clone size	J gene	V gene	CDR3 length	CDR3 protein	CDR3 DNA
NA	NA	TRBJ2-2	TRBV28	16	CASSLGGAPSIGELFF	TGTGCCAGCAGTTTAGGGGGGGCCCCTTCGATCGGAGAGCTGTTTTTT
NA	many	TRBJ2-5	TRBV11-1	13	CASSLMGQETQYF	TGTGCCAGCAGCTTAATGGGACAAGAGACCCAGTACTTC
TRBD1	few	TRBJ2-7	TRBV11-1	14	CASSWSGTGAEQYF	TGTGCCAGCAGCTGGTCCGGGACAGGGGCGGAGCAGTACTTC
NA	few	TRBJ2-1	TRBV6-5	15	CASSITYGGENEQFF	TGTGCCAGCAGCATTACTTATGGGGGTGAAAATGAGCAGTTCTTC
TRBD1	NA	TRBJ2-1	TRBV19	16	CASSIEGGTGGNEQFF	TGTGCCAGTAGTATAGAAGGGGGGACAGGGGGCAATGAGCAGTTCTTC
TRBD2	few	TRBJ2-3	TRBV2	16	CASRGLAGGKVDTQYF	TGTGCCAGCAGGGGACTAGCGGGGGGGAAAGTAGATACGCAGTATTTT
NA	many	TRBJ1-1	TRBV10-2	14	CASRAFRGYTEAFF	TGCGCCAGCCGGGCATTCAGGGGTTACACTGAAGCTTTCTTT
TRBD1	few	TRBJ2-7	TRBV29-1	12	CSVVGTAYEQYF	TGCAGCGTTGTTGGGACAGCTTACGAGCAGTACTTC
NA	many	TRBJ2-1	TRBV29-1	10	CSVGVNEQFF	TGCAGTGTAGGGGTCAATGAGCAGTTCTTC
NA	many	TRBJ1-6	TRBV7-2	15	CASSLGTVGNSPLHF	TGTGCCAGCAGCTTAGGGACAGTCGGAAATTCACCCCTCCACTTT
TRBD2	NA	TRBJ2-3	TRBV16	15	CASSWTGGAADTQYF	TGTGCCAGCAGCTGGACGGGGGGTGCCGCAGATACGCAGTATTTT
NA	many	TRBJ2-7	TRBV29-1	11	CSAASGYEQYF	TGCAGCGCTGCGTCCGGTTACGAGCAGTACTTC
NA	NA	TRBJ1-4	TRBV5-1	13	CASSPATNEKLFF	TGCGCCAGCAGCCCTGCAACTAATGAAAAACTGTTTTTT
TRBD1	few	TRBJ2-1	TRBV12-3/TRBV12-4	12	CAQGTGFDEQFF	TGTGCCCAGGGGACAGGGTTCGATGAGCAGTTCTTC
TRBD1	NA	TRBJ2-7	TRBV20-1	15	CSARAKTGEFSEQYF	TGCAGTGCTAGAGCCAAGACAGGGGAATTCTCCGAGCAGTACTTC
NA	few	TRBJ2-3	TRBV7-2	15	CASSLLGHNTDTQYF	TGTGCCAGCAGCTTATTGGGCCACAACACAGATACGCAGTATTTT
TRBD1	NA	TRBJ1-2	TRBV29-1	14	CSVDAQGADYGYTF	TGCAGCGTTGACGCACAGGGGGCCGATTATGGCTACACCTTC
TRBD1	few	TRBJ1-2	TRBV20-1	18	CSARPTGTGGSPNYGYTF	TGCAGTGCTAGACCCACCGGGACAGGGGGCTCCCCTAACTATGGCTACACCTTC
NA	few	TRBJ2-3	TRBV5-1	13	CATTDGMTDTQYF	TGCGCCACCACGGACGGTATGACAGATACGCAGTATTTT
TRBD1	few	TRBJ1-2	TRBV9	12	CASSVVGTGPSF	TGTGCCAGCAGCGTAGTTGGGACAGGGCCCTCCTTC
TRBD1	few	TRBJ2-1	TRBV4-3	16	CASSQVEGTGNNEQFF	TGCGCCAGCAGCCAAGTCGAGGGGACAGGGAACAATGAGCAGTTCTTC
TRBD2	NA	TRBJ2-3	TRBV28	17	CASSHLGTSGRQYTQYF	TGTGCCAGCAGTCACCTAGGGACTAGCGGGAGACAATATACGCAGTATTTT
NA	many	TRBJ1-1	TRBV6-2/TRBV6-3	14	CASSSQATRVVAFF	TGTGCCAGCAGTTCCCAAGCGACCCGGGTAGTTGCTTTCTTT
TRBD2	few	TRBJ2-1	TRBV19	15	CASSIRAGAHNEQFF	TGTGCCAGTAGTATACGAGCGGGAGCCCACAATGAGCAGTTCTTC
NA	NA	TRBJ2-1	TRBV7-6	16	CASSLFGGMSYNEQFF	TGTGCCAGCAGCTTGTTTGGCGGGATGTCCTACAATGAGCAGTTCTTC
NA	NA	TRBJ1-5	TRBV7-8	15	CASSLGGGSLEPQHF	TGTGCCAGCAGCTTGGGCGGGGGGTCCCTAGAGCCCCAGCATTTT
TRBD2	NA	TRBJ2-1	TRBV6-1	15	CASTQGSSGNNEQFF	TGTGCCAGCACCCAGGGATCTAGCGGAAACAATGAGCAGTTCTTC
NA	few	TRBJ2-5	TRBV3-1	16	CASSQEARGFQQTQYF	TGTGCCAGCAGCCAAGAAGCTCGGGGGTTTCAGCAGACCCAGTACTTC
NA	NA	TRBJ2-7	TRBV4-3	15	CASSQELVGAYEQYF	TGCGCCAGCAGCCAGGAACTAGTAGGAGCGTACGAGCAGTACTTC
TRBD1	NA	TRBJ2-1	TRBV29-1	13	CSVEAGGFVEQFF	TGCAGCGTTGAGGCAGGGGGTTTCGTTGAGCAGTTCTTC
NA	NA	TRBJ2-3	TRBV6-5	15	CASSYTDGSTDTQYF	TGTGCCAGCAGTTACACTGACGGAAGCACAGATACGCAGTATTTT
NA	many	TRBJ2-5	TRBV4-1	14	CASSQDTGRAAQYF	TGCGCCAGCAGCCAAGATACGGGGCGGGCGGCCCAGTACTTC
TRBD1	NA	TRBJ2-2	TRBV5-6	13	CASSLARGRELFF	TGTGCCAGCAGCTTGGCCAGGGGGAGGGAGCTGTTTTTT
NA	NA	TRBJ2-1	TRBV7-9	15	CASSLVAEAYNEQFF	TGTGCCAGCAGCTTAGTTGCGGAAGCTTACAATGAGCAGTTCTTC
NA	many	TRBJ2-3	TRBV7-8	16	CASSPNGGDFTDTQYF	TGTGCCAGCAGCCCTAATGGGGGAGACTTTACAGATACGCAGTATTTT
NA	NA	TRBJ1-1	TRBV15	16	CATSRETGPANTEAFF	TGTGCCACCAGCAGAGAGACGGGACCCGCGAACACTGAAGCTTTCTTT
NA	few	TRBJ2-1	TRBV30	13	CAWGALGYNEQFF	TGTGCCTGGGGAGCCCTAGGCTACAATGAGCAGTTCTTC
TRBD2	NA	TRBJ2-5	TRBV7-2	17	CASSPWGSGRAGETQYF	TGTGCCAGCAGCCCTTGGGGTAGCGGGAGGGCTGGGGAGACCCAGTACTTC
NA	NA	TRBJ1-4	TRBV21-1	15	CASSTGRGSNEKLFF	TGTGCCAGCAGTACTGGTCGCGGCTCTAATGAAAAACTGTTTTTT
NA	few	TRBJ2-3	TRBV4-3	11	CASSQGYTQYF	TGCGCCAGCAGCCAAGGCTATACGCAGTATTTT
TRBD1	NA	TRBJ1-6	TRBV2	15	CASSEIGQGGSPLHF	TGTGCCAGCAGTGAAATCGGACAGGGGGGGTCACCCCTCCACTTT
TRBD1	many	TRBJ1-6	TRBV20-1	13	CSARVQGNSPLHF	TGCAGTGCTAGAGTACAGGGGAATTCACCCCTCCACTTT
NA	few	TRBJ2-5	TRBV12-3/TRBV12-4	12	CASSFNGETQYF	TGTGCCAGCAGTTTTAATGGGGAGACCCAGTACTTC
NA	many	TRBJ2-3	TRBV6-2/TRBV6-3	12	CASSAREDTQYF	TGTGCCAGCAGCGCAAGGGAGGATACGCAGTATTTT
TRBD1	NA	TRBJ2-7	TRBV27	14	CASSFVGGDYEQYF	TGTGCCAGCAGTTTTGTAGGGGGCGACTACGAGCAGTACTTC
NA	NA	TRBJ2-2	TRBV29-1	14	CSAASGTDSGELVF	TGCAGCGCGGCCTCCGGGACGGACTCCGGGGAGCTGGTTTTT
NA	few	TRBJ2-7	TRBV20-1	15	CSARGRGRGYDEQYF	TGCAGTGCTAGAGGTAGGGGCAGGGGTTACGACGAGCAGTACTTC
TRBD1	NA	TRBJ1-6	TRBV2	16	CASRAPGQGAYSPLHF	TGTGCCAGCAGGGCTCCGGGACAGGGGGCTTATTCACCCCTCCACTTT
NA	NA	TRBJ2-2	TRBV2	13	CASSEDSTGELFF	TGTGCCAGCAGTGAAGATAGCACCGGGGAGCTGTTTTTT
NA	few	TRBJ1-6	TRBV3-1	14	CASSQGGYRSPLHF	TGTGCCAGCAGCCAAGGGGGTTACAGGTCACCCCTCCACTTT
TRBD1	many	TRBJ1-2	TRBV6-1	14	CASSLRDRGYGYTF	TGTGCCAGCAGCCTCCGGGACAGGGGTTATGGCTACACCTTC
TRBD2	NA	TRBJ2-1	TRBV27	19	CASSSGLAGESMMSNEQFF	TGTGCCAGCAGTTCCGGACTAGCGGGAGAGTCGATGATGAGTAATGAGCAGTTCTTC
TRBD2	NA	TRBJ2-1	TRBV7-3	16	CASSLRASGIYNEQFF	TGTGCCAGCAGCTTAAGGGCTAGCGGGATCTACAATGAGCAGTTCTTC
TRBD1	NA	TRBJ2-1	TRBV4-1	16	CASSQDRTGGYNEQFF	TGCGCCAGCAGCCAAGACCGGACAGGGGGCTACAATGAGCAGTTCTTC
NA	many	TRBJ2-4	TRBV12-3/TRBV12-4	16	CASSLRGAVSKNIQYF	TGTGCCAGCAGCCTAAGAGGGGCCGTGTCCAAAAACATTCAGTACTTC
TRBD2	NA	TRBJ2-5	TRBV20-1	15	CSARLAGGMWETQYF	TGCAGTGCAAGACTAGCTGGGGGTATGTGGGAGACCCAGTACTTC
TRBD1	NA	TRBJ1-4	TRBV6-2/TRBV6-3	20	CASSYVGGTGGAGRNEKLFF	TGTGCCAGCAGTTATGTAGGAGGGACAGGGGGCGCCGGGCGTAATGAAAAACTGTTTTTT
TRBD1	NA	TRBJ1-2	TRBV5-1	16	CASSSGPRTGEYGYTF	TGCGCCAGCAGCTCGGGGCCACGGACAGGGGAATATGGCTACACCTTC
NA	few	TRBJ2-7	TRBV29-1	11	CSVRAGYEQYF	TGCAGCGTTCGGGCGGGCTACGAGCAGTACTTC
NA	few	TRBJ2-1	TRBV24-1	13	CATNQDPYNEQFF	TGTGCCACCAACCAGGACCCCTACAATGAGCAGTTCTTC